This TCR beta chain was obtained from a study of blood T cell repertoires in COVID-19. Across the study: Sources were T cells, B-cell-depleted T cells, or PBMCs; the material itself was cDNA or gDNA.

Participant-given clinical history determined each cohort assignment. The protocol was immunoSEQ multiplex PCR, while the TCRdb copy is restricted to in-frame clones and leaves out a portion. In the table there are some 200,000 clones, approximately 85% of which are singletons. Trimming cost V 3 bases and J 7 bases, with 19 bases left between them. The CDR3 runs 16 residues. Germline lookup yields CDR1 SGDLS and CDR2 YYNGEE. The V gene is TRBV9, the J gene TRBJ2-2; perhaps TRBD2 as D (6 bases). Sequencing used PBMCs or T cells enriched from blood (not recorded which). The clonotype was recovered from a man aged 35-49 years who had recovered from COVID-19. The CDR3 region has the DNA TGTGCCAGCAGCGCGTCCGCTTGGGGGGTAAACGGGGAGCTGTTTTTT. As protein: CASSASAWGVNGELFF.